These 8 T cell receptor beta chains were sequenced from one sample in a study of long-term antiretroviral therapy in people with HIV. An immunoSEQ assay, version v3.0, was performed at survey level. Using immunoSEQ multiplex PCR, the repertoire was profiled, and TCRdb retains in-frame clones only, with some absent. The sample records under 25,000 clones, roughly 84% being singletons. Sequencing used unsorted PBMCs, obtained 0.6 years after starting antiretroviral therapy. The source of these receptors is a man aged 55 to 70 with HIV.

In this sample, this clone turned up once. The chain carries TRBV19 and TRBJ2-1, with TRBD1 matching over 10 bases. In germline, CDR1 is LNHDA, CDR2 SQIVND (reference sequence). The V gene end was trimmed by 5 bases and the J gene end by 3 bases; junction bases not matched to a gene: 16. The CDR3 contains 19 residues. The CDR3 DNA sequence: TGTGCCAGTAGTGTCGGGACAGGGGTCCCTCTATCGAACTACAATGAGCAGTTCTTC. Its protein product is CASSVGTGVPLSNYNEQFF. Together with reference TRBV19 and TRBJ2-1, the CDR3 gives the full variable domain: DGGITQSPKYLFRKEGQNVTLSCEQNLNHDAMYWYRQDPGQGLRLIYYSQIVNDFQKGDIAEGYSVSREKKESFPLTVTSAQKNPTAFYLCASSVGTGVPLSNYNEQFFGPGTRLTVL.

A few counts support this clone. The CDR3 DNA follows: TGTGCCAGCAGTTACACAGGGGAAGAGACCCAGTACTTC. It yields the protein CASSYTGEETQYF. The chain carries TRBV11-2 and TRBJ2-5; TRBD1 agrees at 7 bases. The CDR3 consists of 13 residues. Losses at the gene ends were 6 bases for V and 3 bases for J; bases not matched to a gene: 4. CDR1 and CDR2 (germline): SGHAT, FQNNGV.

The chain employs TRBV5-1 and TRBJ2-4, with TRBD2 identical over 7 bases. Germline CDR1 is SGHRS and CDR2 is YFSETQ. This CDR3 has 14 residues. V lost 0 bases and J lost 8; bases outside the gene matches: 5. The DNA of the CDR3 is TGCGCCAGCAGCTTGGGCGGGAGAAATTACATTCAGTACTTC. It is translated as CASSLGGRNYIQYF.

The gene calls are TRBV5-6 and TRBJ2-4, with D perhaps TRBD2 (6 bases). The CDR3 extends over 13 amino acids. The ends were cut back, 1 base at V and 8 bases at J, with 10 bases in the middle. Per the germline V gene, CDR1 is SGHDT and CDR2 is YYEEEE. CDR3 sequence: CASSLFGEDIQYF. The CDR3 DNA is TGTGCCAGCAGCTTGTTTGGGGAGGACATTCAGTACTTC.

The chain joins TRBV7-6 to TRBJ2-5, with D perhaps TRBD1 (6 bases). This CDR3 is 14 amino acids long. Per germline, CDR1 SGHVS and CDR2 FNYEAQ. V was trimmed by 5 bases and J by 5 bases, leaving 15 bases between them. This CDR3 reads CASSPQGYGETQYF. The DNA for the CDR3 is TGTGCCAGCAGCCCTCAGGGGTATGGGGAGACCCAGTACTTC.

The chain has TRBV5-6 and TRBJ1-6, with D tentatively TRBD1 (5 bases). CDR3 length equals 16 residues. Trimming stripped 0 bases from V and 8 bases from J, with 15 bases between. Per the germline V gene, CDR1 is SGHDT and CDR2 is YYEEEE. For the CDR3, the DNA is TGTGCCAGCAGCTTGGTAGGCGGGGGATCGTATTCACCCCTCCACTTT. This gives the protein CASSLVGGGSYSPLHF.

The CDR3 DNA is TGTGCCTGGAGTCAGTCTGGAAACACCATATATTTT. This gives the protein CAWSQSGNTIYF. The V gene is TRBV30, the J gene TRBJ1-3; D remains ambiguous. The CDR3 length is 12 residues. The V gene's germline CDR1 is GTSNPN and CDR2 SVGIG (reference sequence). With 2 bases removed from V and 1 base from J, the gap between germline ends came to 3 bases.

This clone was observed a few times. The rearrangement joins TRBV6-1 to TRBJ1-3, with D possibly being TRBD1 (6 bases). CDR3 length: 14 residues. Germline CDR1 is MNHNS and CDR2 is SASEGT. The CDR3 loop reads CVTMNRDSGNTIYF. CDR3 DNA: TGTGTCACGATGAACAGGGACTCTGGAAACACCATATATTTT.